Included here is one TCR beta chain sequence, with context. Clones were read by immunoSEQ multiplex PCR, and TCRdb kept only the in-frame ones, dropping some. The repertoire holds about 73,000 clones, with approximately 77% as singletons. Germline CDR1 reads MNHEY; CDR2 reads SVGAGI. The junction had 7 bases not matched to a gene; V was cut back by 6 bases and J by 7 bases. This CDR3 comprises 14 residues. The sample is drawn from a study of blood T cell repertoires in COVID-19. Study-level information: The United States, Italy and Spain were the sources of the acute and convalescent COVID-19 samples. PBMCs, B-cell-depleted T cells, or T cells provided the cDNA or gDNA that made up the material.

What was sequenced was peripheral blood. The V gene is TRBV6-5, the J gene TRBJ2-1; 9 nucleotides line up with TRBD1. The TCR sequence derives from a man between 65 and 85 years old with COVID-19, enrolled during active disease. CDR3 loop: CASRTGTGRNEQFF. DNA for the CDR3: TGTGCCAGCAGGACCGGGACAGGGAGGAATGAGCAGTTCTTC.